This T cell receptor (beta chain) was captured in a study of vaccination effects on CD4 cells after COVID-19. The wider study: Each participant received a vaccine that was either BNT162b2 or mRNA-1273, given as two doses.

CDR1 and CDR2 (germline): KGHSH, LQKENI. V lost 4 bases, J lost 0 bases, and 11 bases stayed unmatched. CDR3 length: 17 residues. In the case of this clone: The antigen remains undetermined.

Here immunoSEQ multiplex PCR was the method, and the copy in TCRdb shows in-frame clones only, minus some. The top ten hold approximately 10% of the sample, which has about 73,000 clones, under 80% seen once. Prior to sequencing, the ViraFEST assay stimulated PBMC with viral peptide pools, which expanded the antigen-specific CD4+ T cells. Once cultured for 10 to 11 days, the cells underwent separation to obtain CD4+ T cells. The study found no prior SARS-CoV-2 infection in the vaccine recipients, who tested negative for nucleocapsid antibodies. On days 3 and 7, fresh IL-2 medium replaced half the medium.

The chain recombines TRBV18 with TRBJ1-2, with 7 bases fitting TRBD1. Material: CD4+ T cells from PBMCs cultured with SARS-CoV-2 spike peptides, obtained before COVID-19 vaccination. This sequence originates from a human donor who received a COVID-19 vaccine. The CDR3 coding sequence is TGTGCCAGCTCACACATGACAGGGCTTTACACTAACTATGGCTACACCTTC. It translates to CASSHMTGLYTNYGYTF.